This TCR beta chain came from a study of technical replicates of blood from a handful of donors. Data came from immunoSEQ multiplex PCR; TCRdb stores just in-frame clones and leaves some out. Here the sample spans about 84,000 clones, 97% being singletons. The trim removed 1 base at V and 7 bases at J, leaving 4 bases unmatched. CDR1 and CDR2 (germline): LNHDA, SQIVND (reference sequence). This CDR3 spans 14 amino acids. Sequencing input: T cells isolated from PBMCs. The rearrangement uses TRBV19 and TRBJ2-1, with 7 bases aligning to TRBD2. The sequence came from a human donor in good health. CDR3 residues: CASSIGLAVNEQFF. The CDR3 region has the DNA TGTGCCAGTAGTATAGGGCTAGCGGTGAATGAGCAGTTCTTC.